The 3 T cell receptor beta chains reported below all come from one sample, sequenced in a study of T-cell reconstitution after alpha-beta-depleted transplantation in children. Unique molecular identifiers were incorporated when the TCRbeta library was constructed. TCRdb recomputed calls from the PCR reads with MiXCR, one row per CDR3 protein. The table has 800,000 to 1,000,000 distinct CDR3 sequences, roughly 29% seen once. The material was PBMCs, mostly from graft donor cells, obtained 360 days after TCRalphabeta/CD19-depleted stem cell transplant. The receptors derive from a boy younger than two who had a stem cell transplant for SCID, so the T cells may come from the graft donor.

This clonotype has more than one count but fewer than ten. The chain uses TRBV5-1 and TRBJ2-3; 14 nucleotides align to TRBD2. In germline, CDR1 is SGHRS, CDR2 YFSETQ. J lost 0 bases, V lost 1 base, and 4 bases had no gene match. This CDR3 is 18 amino acids long. CDR3 DNA sequence: TGCGCCAGCAGCTTGTTGACTAGCGGGGGGGCAAGCACAGATACGCAGTATTTT. Amino acid sequence: CASSLLTSGGASTDTQYF. Full variable domain (remainder filled in from reference TRBV5-1 and TRBJ2-3): KAGVTQTPRYLIKTRGQQVTLSCSPISGHRSVSWYQQTPGQGLQFLFEYFSETQRNKGNFPGRFSGRQFSNSRSEMNVSTLELGDSALYLCASSLLTSGGASTDTQYFGPGTRLTVL.

A single count supports this clonotype. The chain joins TRBV4-3 to TRBJ2-5, with unresolved D. The ends were cut back, 2 bases at V and 4 bases at J, with 8 bases in the middle. From germline, CDR1 is LGHNA and CDR2 YSLEER. There are 13 residues in the CDR3. CDR3 in amino acids: CASSQNLGETQYF. The CDR3 nucleotides are TGCGCCAGCAGCCAAAATCTGGGAGAGACCCAGTACTTC.

The CDR3: CASSSPGARNTGELFF. CDR3 sequence (DNA): TGTGCCAGCAGTTCCCCTGGGGCCCGAAACACCGGGGAGCTGTTTTTT. The chain employs TRBV6-5 and TRBJ2-2; perhaps TRBD1 as D (5 bases). V dropped 4 bases and J dropped 2 bases, with 14 bases sitting between them. This CDR3 has 16 residues. Germline V gene lookup returns CDR1 MNHEY and CDR2 SVGAGI.